This T cell receptor (beta chain) emerged from a study of technical replicates of blood from a handful of donors. Generated by immunoSEQ multiplex PCR, the TCRdb table keeps only in-frame clones and is missing some. Counted here are 65,000 to 80,000 clones, nearly 95% occurring once; the ten biggest clones make up approximately 0.4%. Germline V lookup: CDR1 SGHNT, CDR2 YYREEE (reference sequence). The CDR3 totals 17 residues. V lost 0 bases and J lost 4, with 14 bases in between. The clonotype originates from a human donor in good health. The gene calls are TRBV5-4 and TRBJ2-6; D perhaps matches TRBD2 (6 bases). Sequencing was performed on T cells isolated from PBMCs. CDR3 protein: CASSLGDSRSGANVLTF. In DNA form, the CDR3 reads TGTGCCAGCAGCTTGGGGGACTCTAGGAGCGGGGCCAACGTCCTGACTTTC. Together with reference TRBV5-4 and TRBJ2-6, the CDR3 gives the full variable domain: ETGVTQSPTHLIKTRGQQVTLRCSSQSGHNTVSWYQQALGQGPQFIFQYYREEENGRGNFPPRFSGLQFPNYSSELNVNALELDDSALYLCASSLGDSRSGANVLTFGAGSRLTVL.